The entry that follows covers one T cell receptor beta chain sequence. V was trimmed by 3 bases and J by 3 bases, leaving 18 bases between them. Germline CDR1 and CDR2: SGHKS and YYEKEE (reference sequence). The CDR3 loop spans 16 amino acids. TCRdb analysed the RT-PCR reads with MiXCR anew, one entry per CDR3 protein. The table records almost 700,000 distinct CDR3 sequences, around 14% of them present only once. Input material: memory CD4+ T cells from blood. The chain couples TRBV5-5 to TRBJ1-2; tentative D call: TRBD1 (6 bases). This TCR was sampled from a female donor in good health, serving as a healthy control. The CDR3, as DNA: TGTGCCAGCAGCTGGGGGGGGCCAGCGTCCCACTATGGCTACACCTTC. It codes for CASSWGGPASHYGYTF.